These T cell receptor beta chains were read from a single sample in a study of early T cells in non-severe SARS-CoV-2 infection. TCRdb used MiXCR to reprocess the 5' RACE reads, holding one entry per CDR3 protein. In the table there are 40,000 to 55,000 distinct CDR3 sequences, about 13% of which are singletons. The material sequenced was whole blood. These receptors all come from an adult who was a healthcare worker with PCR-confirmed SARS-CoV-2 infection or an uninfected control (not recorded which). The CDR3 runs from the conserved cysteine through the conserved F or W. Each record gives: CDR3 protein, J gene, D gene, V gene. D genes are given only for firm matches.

cdr3_aa: CASSLSAGVETQYF; j_call: TRBJ2-5; d_call: TRBD2; v_call: TRBV7-9
cdr3_aa: CSLGQGAGPGNTIYF; j_call: TRBJ1-3; d_call: .; v_call: TRBV20-1
cdr3_aa: CASRRQGVSYEQYF; j_call: TRBJ2-7; d_call: TRBD1; v_call: TRBV9
cdr3_aa: CASSQDPGRSYEQYF; j_call: TRBJ2-7; d_call: .; v_call: TRBV3-1
cdr3_aa: CASTRGQGGTEAFF; j_call: TRBJ1-1; d_call: TRBD1; v_call: TRBV6-1
cdr3_aa: CASSFFQQGAGELFF; j_call: TRBJ2-2; d_call: TRBD1; v_call: TRBV27
cdr3_aa: CSAGVPSGQQETQYF; j_call: TRBJ2-5; d_call: TRBD2; v_call: TRBV20-1
cdr3_aa: CAISEMGTIRNGYTF; j_call: TRBJ1-2; d_call: .; v_call: TRBV10-3
cdr3_aa: CSVEGLRVPTEVFF; j_call: TRBJ1-1; d_call: .; v_call: TRBV29-1
cdr3_aa: CASQPGQGGYSNQPQHF; j_call: TRBJ1-5; d_call: TRBD1; v_call: TRBV6-1
cdr3_aa: CAWSERPAGVQFF; j_call: TRBJ2-1; d_call: TRBD2; v_call: TRBV30
cdr3_aa: CASSQAYNEQFF; j_call: TRBJ2-1; d_call: .; v_call: TRBV3-1
cdr3_aa: CASSQIERGRVGETQYF; j_call: TRBJ2-5; d_call: TRBD2; v_call: TRBV11-2
cdr3_aa: CSAGTGGEKLFF; j_call: TRBJ1-4; d_call: TRBD1; v_call: TRBV20-1
cdr3_aa: CACKRGGGNIQYF; j_call: TRBJ2-4; d_call: TRBD2; v_call: TRBV30
cdr3_aa: CASSYLGVSTDTQYF; j_call: TRBJ2-3; d_call: .; v_call: TRBV6-6
cdr3_aa: CASSLALTTSYEQYF; j_call: TRBJ2-7; d_call: .; v_call: TRBV7-2
cdr3_aa: CASSDQGVPSYEQYF; j_call: TRBJ2-7; d_call: TRBD1; v_call: TRBV2
cdr3_aa: CATSGGYGYTF; j_call: TRBJ1-2; d_call: .; v_call: TRBV24-1
cdr3_aa: CASSLYGLYNEQFF; j_call: TRBJ2-1; d_call: .; v_call: TRBV7-9
cdr3_aa: CASSPSGGRDEQYF; j_call: TRBJ2-7; d_call: .; v_call: TRBV18
cdr3_aa: CASSWELAGGNEQFF; j_call: TRBJ2-1; d_call: TRBD2; v_call: TRBV7-9
cdr3_aa: CASSSGGLDTQYF; j_call: TRBJ2-3; d_call: TRBD2; v_call: TRBV18
cdr3_aa: CASSTGTVAYNEQFF; j_call: TRBJ2-1; d_call: TRBD1; v_call: TRBV19
cdr3_aa: CASSANSRSYGYTF; j_call: TRBJ1-2; d_call: .; v_call: TRBV12-3/TRBV12-4
cdr3_aa: CASSGQVIGAFF; j_call: TRBJ1-1; d_call: .; v_call: TRBV2
cdr3_aa: CASSPRLADTTRNYNEQFF; j_call: TRBJ2-1; d_call: TRBD2; v_call: TRBV2
cdr3_aa: CASSLLGPLDPREQFF; j_call: TRBJ2-1; d_call: .; v_call: TRBV7-8
cdr3_aa: CAIKPDRGLNTEAFF; j_call: TRBJ1-1; d_call: TRBD1; v_call: TRBV10-3
cdr3_aa: CASSSGAGATTEAFF; j_call: TRBJ1-1; d_call: .; v_call: TRBV5-1
cdr3_aa: CASSIAGGNTDTQYF; j_call: TRBJ2-3; d_call: TRBD2; v_call: TRBV3-1
cdr3_aa: CASSPTRKVYEQYF; j_call: TRBJ2-7; d_call: .; v_call: TRBV14
cdr3_aa: CASSVETRMPGELFF; j_call: TRBJ2-2; d_call: .; v_call: TRBV9
cdr3_aa: CASSFGRLNQPQHF; j_call: TRBJ1-5; d_call: .; v_call: TRBV12-3/TRBV12-4
cdr3_aa: CASSEHREGIEQYF; j_call: TRBJ2-7; d_call: .; v_call: TRBV7-2
cdr3_aa: CSALSDWNTEAFF; j_call: TRBJ1-1; d_call: .; v_call: TRBV20-1
cdr3_aa: CSAFLPRAPSTDTQYF; j_call: TRBJ2-3; d_call: .; v_call: TRBV20-1
cdr3_aa: CSTSFRLENIQYF; j_call: TRBJ2-4; d_call: .; v_call: TRBV20-1
cdr3_aa: CATSRARTGRGAYGYTF; j_call: TRBJ1-2; d_call: TRBD1; v_call: TRBV15
cdr3_aa: CASSPTRGNAEAFF; j_call: TRBJ1-1; d_call: TRBD1; v_call: TRBV7-8
cdr3_aa: CASSKEGESGPGSGYTF; j_call: TRBJ1-2; d_call: .; v_call: TRBV21-1
cdr3_aa: CASSPRDGAYEQYF; j_call: TRBJ2-7; d_call: .; v_call: TRBV28
cdr3_aa: CASSPHVGRVGGNTIYF; j_call: TRBJ1-3; d_call: .; v_call: TRBV9
cdr3_aa: CASSANPGQAYEQYF; j_call: TRBJ2-7; d_call: TRBD1; v_call: TRBV28
cdr3_aa: CASSSRGGYTF; j_call: TRBJ1-2; d_call: .; v_call: TRBV28
cdr3_aa: CASSPANTIYF; j_call: TRBJ1-3; d_call: .; v_call: TRBV25-1
cdr3_aa: CASSSLNPVPLQFF; j_call: TRBJ2-1; d_call: .; v_call: TRBV12-3/TRBV12-4
cdr3_aa: CASSMRVLDNSPLHF; j_call: TRBJ1-6; d_call: .; v_call: TRBV19
cdr3_aa: CASGREINQPQHF; j_call: TRBJ1-5; d_call: .; v_call: TRBV6-5
cdr3_aa: CATSSRETQYF; j_call: TRBJ2-5; d_call: .; v_call: TRBV5-6
cdr3_aa: CASSPRSDRNTEAFF; j_call: TRBJ1-1; d_call: .; v_call: TRBV3-1
cdr3_aa: CASSNRERSYEQYF; j_call: TRBJ2-7; d_call: .; v_call: TRBV5-5
cdr3_aa: CASSLHRETNQPQHF; j_call: TRBJ1-5; d_call: .; v_call: TRBV5-1
cdr3_aa: CASSQWTGAFYEQYF; j_call: TRBJ2-7; d_call: TRBD1; v_call: TRBV3-1